This TCR beta chain appears in the sequencing data of a study of blood T cells in healthy people across ages. A second PCR of roughly 7 to 11 cycles used a sample-barcoded 5' primer and a J-beta primer mix. TCRdb used MiXCR to reprocess the 5' RACE reads, holding one entry per CDR3 protein. Of some 900,000 distinct CDR3 sequences listed, about 44% were seen once; the top ten hold 10% to 15%. From germline, CDR1 is SGHTS and CDR2 YDEGEE. This CDR3 is 15 amino acids long. V lost 4 bases and J 0 bases, leaving 8 bases between the germline ends. The TCR originated in a young man in good health. Sequencing used blood. The rearrangement joins TRBV5-8 to TRBJ2-6; D is ambiguous. The CDR3 sequence is CASSTPVSGANVLTF. CDR3 sequence (DNA): TGTGCCAGCAGCACCCCTGTCTCTGGGGCCAACGTCCTGACTTTC.